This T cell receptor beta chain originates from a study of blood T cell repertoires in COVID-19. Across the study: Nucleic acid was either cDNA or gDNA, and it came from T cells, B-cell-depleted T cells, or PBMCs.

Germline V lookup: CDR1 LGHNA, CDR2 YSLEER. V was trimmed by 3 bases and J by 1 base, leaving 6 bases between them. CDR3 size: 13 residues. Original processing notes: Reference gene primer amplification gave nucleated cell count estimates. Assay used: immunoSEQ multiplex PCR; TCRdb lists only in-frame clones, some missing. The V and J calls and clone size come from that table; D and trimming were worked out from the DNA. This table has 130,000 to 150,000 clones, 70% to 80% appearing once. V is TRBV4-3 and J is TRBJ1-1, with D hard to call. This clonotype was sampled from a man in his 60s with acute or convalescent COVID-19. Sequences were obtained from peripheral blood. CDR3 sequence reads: CASSHPGNTEAFF. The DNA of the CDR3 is TGCGCCAGCAGCCACCCGGGGAACACTGAAGCTTTCTTT.